This T cell receptor beta chain derives from a study of OX40 agonist ivuxolimab in advanced cancers. Using immunoSEQ multiplex PCR, the repertoire was profiled, and TCRdb retains in-frame clones only, with some absent. The sample carries more than 100,000 clones, about 94% recorded once. This receptor was obtained from an adult with an advanced solid tumor such as melanoma, head and neck, liver or kidney cancer. The specimen comprised CD4+ or CD8+ T cells sorted from blood, sampled in a trial of the OX40 agonist ivuxolimab.

The CDR3 bases are TGCGCCAGCAGCTTTGATTTTTACTATGGCTACACCTTC. As protein: CASSFDFYYGYTF. The genes are TRBV5-1 and TRBJ1-2; no clear D. CDR3 length equals 13 residues. V lost 2 bases and J 3 bases, leaving 8 bases between the germline ends. The germline CDR1 and CDR2 sequences are SGHRS and YFSETQ. Full variable domain (rest looked up from reference TRBV5-1 and TRBJ1-2): KAGVTQTPRYLIKTRGQQVTLSCSPISGHRSVSWYQQTPGQGLQFLFEYFSETQRNKGNFPGRFSGRQFSNSRSEMNVSTLELGDSALYLCASSFDFYYGYTFGSGTRLTVV.